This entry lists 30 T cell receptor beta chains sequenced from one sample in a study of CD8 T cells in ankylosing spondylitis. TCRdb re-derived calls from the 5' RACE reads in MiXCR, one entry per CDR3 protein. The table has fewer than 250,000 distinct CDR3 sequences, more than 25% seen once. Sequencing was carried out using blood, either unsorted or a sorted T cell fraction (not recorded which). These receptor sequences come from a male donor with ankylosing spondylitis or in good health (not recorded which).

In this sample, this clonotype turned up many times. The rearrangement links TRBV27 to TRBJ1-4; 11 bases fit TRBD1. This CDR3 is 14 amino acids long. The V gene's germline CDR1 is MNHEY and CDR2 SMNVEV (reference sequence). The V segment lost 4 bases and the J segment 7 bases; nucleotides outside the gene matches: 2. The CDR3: CASSSGTGGEKLFF. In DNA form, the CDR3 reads TGTGCCAGCAGTTCCGGGACAGGGGGTGAAAAACTGTTTTTT.

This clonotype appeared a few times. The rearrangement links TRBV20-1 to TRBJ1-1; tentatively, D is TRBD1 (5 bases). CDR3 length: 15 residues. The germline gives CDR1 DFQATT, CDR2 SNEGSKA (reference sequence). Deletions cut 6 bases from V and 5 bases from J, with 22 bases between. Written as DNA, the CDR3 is TGCAGTGCCGCTAAGTTGGCGGGGAAGGGGACTGAAGCTTTCTTT. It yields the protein CSAAKLAGKGTEAFF.

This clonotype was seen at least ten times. CDR3 sequence (DNA): TGTGCCAGCAAAATACCGGTTTTCCCCAACGTCCTGACTTTC. It yields the protein CASKIPVFPNVLTF. V gene TRBV25-1 combines with J gene TRBJ2-6; D gene ambiguous. V lost 7 bases, J lost 8 bases, and 15 bases lay in between. From germline, CDR1 is MGHDK and CDR2 SYGVNS. This CDR3 has 14 amino acids.

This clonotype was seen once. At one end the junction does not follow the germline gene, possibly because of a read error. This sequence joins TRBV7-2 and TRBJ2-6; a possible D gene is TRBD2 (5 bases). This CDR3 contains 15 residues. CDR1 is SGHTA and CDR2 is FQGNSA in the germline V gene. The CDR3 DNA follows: TGTGCCTGCAGCTTATCGGGGATTGGGGCCAACGTCCTGACTTTC. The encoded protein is CACSLSGIGANVLTF.

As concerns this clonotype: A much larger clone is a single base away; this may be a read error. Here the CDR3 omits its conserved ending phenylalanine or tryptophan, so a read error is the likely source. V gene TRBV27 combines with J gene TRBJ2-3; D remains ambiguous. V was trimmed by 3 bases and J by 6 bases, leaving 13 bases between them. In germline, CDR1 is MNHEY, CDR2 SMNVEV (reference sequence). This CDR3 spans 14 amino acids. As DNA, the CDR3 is TGTGCCAGCAGTTTTGGTAGGGCGGCGGATACGCAGTATCTT. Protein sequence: CASSFGRAADTQYL.

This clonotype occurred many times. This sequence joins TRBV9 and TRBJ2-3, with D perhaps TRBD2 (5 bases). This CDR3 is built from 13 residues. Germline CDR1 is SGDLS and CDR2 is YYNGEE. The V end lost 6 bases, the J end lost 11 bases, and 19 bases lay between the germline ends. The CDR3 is CASTSSAGMGQYF. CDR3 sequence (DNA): TGTGCCAGCACCAGCTCTGCGGGCATGGGGCAGTATTTT.

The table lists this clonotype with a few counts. The CDR3 region is CSARVAGGLPSYNEQFF. CDR3 sequence (DNA): TGCAGTGCTAGAGTAGCGGGAGGGCTCCCGTCCTACAATGAGCAGTTCTTC. V usage is TRBV20-1 and J usage is TRBJ2-1, with 11 bases lining up with TRBD2. The trim removed 1 base at V and 1 base at J, leaving 6 bases unmatched. Germline CDR1 DFQATT, CDR2 SNEGSKA (reference sequence). The CDR3 runs to 17 residues.

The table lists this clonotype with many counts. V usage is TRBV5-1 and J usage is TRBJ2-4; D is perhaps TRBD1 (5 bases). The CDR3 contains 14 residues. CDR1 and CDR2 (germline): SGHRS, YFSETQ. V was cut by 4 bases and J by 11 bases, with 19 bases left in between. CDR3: CASSKDTGNTVQYF. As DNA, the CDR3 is TGCGCCAGCAGCAAGGACACAGGTAACACTGTTCAGTACTTC.

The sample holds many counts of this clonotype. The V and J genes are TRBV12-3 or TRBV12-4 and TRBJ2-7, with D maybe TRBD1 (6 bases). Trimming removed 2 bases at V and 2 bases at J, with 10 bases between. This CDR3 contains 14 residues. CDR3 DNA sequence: TGTGCCAGCAGTTTAAAGCAGGGGCCCTACGAGCAGTACTTC. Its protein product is CASSLKQGPYEQYF.

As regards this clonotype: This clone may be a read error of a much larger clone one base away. The CDR3 here is CSATKGPNFNQPQHF. As DNA, the CDR3 is TGCAGTGCGACCAAGGGGCCCAATTTTAATCAGCCCCAGCATTTT. V gene TRBV20-1 combines with J gene TRBJ1-5; tentatively, D is TRBD1 (5 bases). The CDR3 consists of 15 residues. The V end lost 6 bases, the J end lost 4 bases, and 19 bases lay between the germline ends. Germline V gives CDR1 DFQATT, CDR2 SNEGSKA (reference sequence).

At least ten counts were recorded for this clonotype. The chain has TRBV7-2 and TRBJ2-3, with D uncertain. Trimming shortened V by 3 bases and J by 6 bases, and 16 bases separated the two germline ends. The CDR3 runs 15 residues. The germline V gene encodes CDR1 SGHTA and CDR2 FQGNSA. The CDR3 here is CASSFSGRGVDTQYF. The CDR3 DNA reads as TGTGCCAGCAGCTTTTCCGGACGTGGAGTGGATACGCAGTATTTT.

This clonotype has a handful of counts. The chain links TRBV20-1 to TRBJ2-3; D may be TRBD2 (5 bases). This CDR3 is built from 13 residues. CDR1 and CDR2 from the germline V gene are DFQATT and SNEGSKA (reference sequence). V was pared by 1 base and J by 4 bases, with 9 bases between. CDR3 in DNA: TGCAGTGCTAGAGCCGTGAGGGCAGATACGCAGTATTTT. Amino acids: CSARAVRADTQYF.

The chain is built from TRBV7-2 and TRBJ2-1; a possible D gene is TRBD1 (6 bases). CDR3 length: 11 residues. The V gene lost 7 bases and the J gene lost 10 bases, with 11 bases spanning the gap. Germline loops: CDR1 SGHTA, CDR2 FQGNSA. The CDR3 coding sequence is TGTGCCAGCACCCCAGGGGCCGAGCAGTTCTTC. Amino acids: CASTPGAEQFF.

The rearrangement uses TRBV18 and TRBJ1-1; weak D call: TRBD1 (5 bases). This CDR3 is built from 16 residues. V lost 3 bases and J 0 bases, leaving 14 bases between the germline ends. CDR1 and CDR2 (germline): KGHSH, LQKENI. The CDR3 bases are TGTGCCAGCTCACCCCAGAGACAGACCCTGAACACTGAAGCTTTCTTT. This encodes CASSPQRQTLNTEAFF.

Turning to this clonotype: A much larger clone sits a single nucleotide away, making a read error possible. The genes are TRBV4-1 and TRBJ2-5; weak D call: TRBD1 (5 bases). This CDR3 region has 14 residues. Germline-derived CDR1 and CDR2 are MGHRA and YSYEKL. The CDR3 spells CSSSQALTEETQYF. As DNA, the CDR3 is TGCTCCAGCAGCCAGGCACTGACAGAAGAGACCCAGTACTTC.

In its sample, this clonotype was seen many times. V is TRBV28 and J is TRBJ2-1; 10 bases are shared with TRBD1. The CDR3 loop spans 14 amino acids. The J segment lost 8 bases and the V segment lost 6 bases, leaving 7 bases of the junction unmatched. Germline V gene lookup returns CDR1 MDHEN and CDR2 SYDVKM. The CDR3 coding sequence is TGTGCCAGCAGCCAAACGGACAGGGGGGATGAGCAGTTCTTC. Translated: CASSQTDRGDEQFF.

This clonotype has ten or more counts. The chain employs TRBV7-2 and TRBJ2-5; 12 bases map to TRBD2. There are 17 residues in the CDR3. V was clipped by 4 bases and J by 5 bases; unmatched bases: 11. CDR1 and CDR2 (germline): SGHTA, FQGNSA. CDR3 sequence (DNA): TGTGCCAGCAGCTGGCAACGACTAGCGGGAGACCGGGAGACCCAGTACTTC. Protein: CASSWQRLAGDRETQYF. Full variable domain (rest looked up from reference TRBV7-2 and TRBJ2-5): GAGVSQSPSNKVTEKGKDVELRCDPISGHTALYWYRQSLGQGLEFLIYFQGNSAPDKSGLPSDRFSAERTGGSVSTLTIQRTQQEDSAVYLCASSWQRLAGDRETQYFGPGTRLLVL.

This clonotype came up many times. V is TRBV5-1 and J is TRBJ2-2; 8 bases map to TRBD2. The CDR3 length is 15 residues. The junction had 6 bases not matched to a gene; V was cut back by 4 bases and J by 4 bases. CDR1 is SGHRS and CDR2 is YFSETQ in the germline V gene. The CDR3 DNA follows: TGCGCCAGCAGCCTAGGGACTAGTAGCACCGGGGAGCTGTTTTTT. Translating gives CASSLGTSSTGELFF.

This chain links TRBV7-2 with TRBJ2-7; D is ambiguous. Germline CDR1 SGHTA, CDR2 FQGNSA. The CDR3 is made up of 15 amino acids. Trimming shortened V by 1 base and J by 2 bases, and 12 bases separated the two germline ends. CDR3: CASSLVGGDPYEQYF. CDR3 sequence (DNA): TGTGCCAGCAGCTTAGTAGGCGGTGACCCCTACGAGCAGTACTTC.

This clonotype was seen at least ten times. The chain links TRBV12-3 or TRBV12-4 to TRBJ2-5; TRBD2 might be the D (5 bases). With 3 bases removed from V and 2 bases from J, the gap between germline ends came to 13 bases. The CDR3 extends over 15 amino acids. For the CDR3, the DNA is TGTGCCAGCAGTTTCGGCCGGACGGGACAAGAGACCCAGTACTTC. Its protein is CASSFGRTGQETQYF.

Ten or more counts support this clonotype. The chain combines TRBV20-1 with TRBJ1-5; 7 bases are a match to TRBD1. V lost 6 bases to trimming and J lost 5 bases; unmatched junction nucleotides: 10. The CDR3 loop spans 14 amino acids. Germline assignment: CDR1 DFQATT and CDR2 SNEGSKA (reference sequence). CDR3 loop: CSATRGLPDQPQHF. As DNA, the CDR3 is TGCAGTGCAACTAGGGGGCTCCCGGATCAGCCCCAGCATTTT.

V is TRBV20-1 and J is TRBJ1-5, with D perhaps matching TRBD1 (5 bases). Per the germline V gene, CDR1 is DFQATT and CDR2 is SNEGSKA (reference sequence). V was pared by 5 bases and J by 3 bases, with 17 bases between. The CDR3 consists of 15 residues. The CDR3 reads CSAVGRGRNNQPQHF. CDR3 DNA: TGCAGTGCTGTGGGTAGGGGACGGAACAATCAGCCCCAGCATTTT.

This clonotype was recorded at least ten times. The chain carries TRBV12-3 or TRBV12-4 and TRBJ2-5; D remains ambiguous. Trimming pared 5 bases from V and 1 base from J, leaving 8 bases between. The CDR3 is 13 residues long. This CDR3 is CASSKRLQETQYF. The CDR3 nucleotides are TGTGCCAGCAGTAAGCGTCTCCAAGAGACCCAGTACTTC.

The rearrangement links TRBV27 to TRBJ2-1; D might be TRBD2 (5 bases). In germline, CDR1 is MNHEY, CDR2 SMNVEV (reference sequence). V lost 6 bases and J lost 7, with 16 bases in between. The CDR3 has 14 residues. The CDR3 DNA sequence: TGTGCCAGCAGCTCGATAGCGAAGGGAAATGAGCAGTTCTTC. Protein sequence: CASSSIAKGNEQFF.

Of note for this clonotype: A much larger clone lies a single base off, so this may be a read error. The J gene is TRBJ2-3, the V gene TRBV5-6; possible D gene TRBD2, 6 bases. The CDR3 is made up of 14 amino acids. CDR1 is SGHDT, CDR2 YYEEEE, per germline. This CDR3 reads CARSLGDFTDTQYF. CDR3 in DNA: TGTGCCCGCAGCTTGGGGGACTTCACAGATACGCAGTATTTT. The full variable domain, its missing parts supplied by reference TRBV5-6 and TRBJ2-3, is DAGVTQSPTHLIKTRGQQVTLRCSPKSGHDTVSWYQQALGQGPQFIFQYYEEEERQRGNFPDRFSGHQFPNYSSELNVNALLLGDSALYLCARSLGDFTDTQYFGPGTRLTVL.

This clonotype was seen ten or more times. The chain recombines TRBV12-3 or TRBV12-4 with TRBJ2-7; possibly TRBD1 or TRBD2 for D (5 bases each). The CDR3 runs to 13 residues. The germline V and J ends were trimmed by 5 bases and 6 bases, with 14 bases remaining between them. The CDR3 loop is CASSRSGPIEQYF. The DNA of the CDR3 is TGTGCCAGCAGTCGGTCGGGGCCTATCGAGCAGTACTTC.

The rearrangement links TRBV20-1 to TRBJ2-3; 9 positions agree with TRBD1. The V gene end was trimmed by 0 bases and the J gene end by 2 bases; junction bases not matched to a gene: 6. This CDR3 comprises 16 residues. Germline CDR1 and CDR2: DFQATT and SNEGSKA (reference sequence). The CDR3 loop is CSARDPGQGITDTQYF. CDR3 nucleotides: TGCAGTGCTAGAGATCCGGGACAGGGAATCACAGATACGCAGTATTTT.

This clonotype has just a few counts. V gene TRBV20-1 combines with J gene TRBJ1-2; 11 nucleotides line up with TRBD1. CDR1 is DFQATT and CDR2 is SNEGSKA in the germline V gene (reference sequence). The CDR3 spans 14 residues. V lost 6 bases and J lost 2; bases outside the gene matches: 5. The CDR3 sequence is CSAKGQGANYGYTF. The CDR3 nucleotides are TGCAGTGCGAAAGGACAGGGGGCGAACTATGGCTACACCTTC.

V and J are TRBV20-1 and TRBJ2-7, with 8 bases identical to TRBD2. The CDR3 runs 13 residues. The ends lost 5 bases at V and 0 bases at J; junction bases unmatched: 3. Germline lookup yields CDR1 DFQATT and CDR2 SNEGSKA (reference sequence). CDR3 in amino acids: CSAAGTSSYEQYF. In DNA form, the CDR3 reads TGCAGTGCTGCCGGGACTAGCTCCTACGAGCAGTACTTC.

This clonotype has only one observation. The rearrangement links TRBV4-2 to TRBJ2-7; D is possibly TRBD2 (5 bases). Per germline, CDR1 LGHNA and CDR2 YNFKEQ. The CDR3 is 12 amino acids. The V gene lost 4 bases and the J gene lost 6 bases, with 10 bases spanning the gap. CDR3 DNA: TGTGCCAGCAGCCTCGGGATGGGCGAGCAGTACTTC. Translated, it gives CASSLGMGEQYF.